One sample yielded the 25 T cell receptor beta chains listed below, sequenced in a study of blood T cell repertoires in COVID-19. Clones were sequenced by immunoSEQ multiplex PCR, and TCRdb holds only the in-frame ones, with some missing. Of roughly 250,000 clones in the sample, about 90% are singletons; the top ten hold under 6.5%. The sequenced sample consisted of PBMCs or T cells enriched from blood (not recorded which). The receptors here all came from a woman in her twenties or thirties with acute COVID-19.

The V and J genes are TRBV30 and TRBJ1-2; TRBD1 agrees at 7 bases. Trimming at V came to 4 bases and at J to 1 base, leaving 6 bases not matched to a gene. CDR3 length equals 14 residues. Germline CDR1 GTSNPN, CDR2 SVGIG (reference sequence). The CDR3 DNA follows: TGTGCCTGGAATCCGGGACAGAGTAACTATGGCTACACCTTC. It translates to CAWNPGQSNYGYTF.

The rearrangement uses TRBV14 and TRBJ1-1; 7 bases line up with TRBD1. Trimming cost V 4 bases and J 1 base; bases outside gene matches: 6. Germline CDR1 is SGHDN and CDR2 is FVKESK. This CDR3 region has 15 residues. CDR3 DNA: TGTGCCAGCAGCCTAGGGGACAGCTGGAACACTGAAGCTTTCTTT. Protein sequence: CASSLGDSWNTEAFF.

The rearrangement links TRBV2 to TRBJ2-1; the D gene is possibly TRBD1 (6 bases). CDR3 length: 16 amino acids. V lost 1 base and J lost 2, with 12 bases in between. Germline loops: CDR1 SNHLY, CDR2 FYNNEI. The CDR3 reads CASSEGADRTYNEQFF. In DNA form, the CDR3 reads TGTGCCAGCAGTGAAGGGGCGGACAGAACCTACAATGAGCAGTTCTTC.

The genes are TRBV7-9 and TRBJ2-4, with a tentative D call TRBD1 (6 bases). This CDR3 comprises 11 residues. Per germline, CDR1 SEHNR and CDR2 FQNEAQ (reference sequence). Between the trimmed V and J ends, which lost 7 bases and 11 bases, there was a span of 12 bases. The CDR3 DNA follows: TGTGCCAGCAACGTCGCAGGGGTTCAGTACTTC. Amino acid sequence: CASNVAGVQYF.

Written as DNA, the CDR3 is TGTGCCAGCAGCTCGGGACAAAACACTGAAGCTTTCTTT. Translated, it gives CASSSGQNTEAFF. The chain employs TRBV28 and TRBJ1-1, with D possibly being TRBD1 (6 bases). CDR1 and CDR2 (germline): MDHEN, SYDVKM. Trimming pared 6 bases from V and 2 bases from J, leaving 10 bases between. The CDR3 contains 13 residues.

The rearrangement links TRBV7-9 to TRBJ2-2; no reliable D call. Germline V gene sequence: CDR1 SEHNR, CDR2 FQNEAQ (reference sequence). The CDR3 extends over 15 amino acids. The V and J ends lost 5 bases and 3 bases respectively, with 13 bases between them. CDR3 sequence: CASSLEFPYTGELFF. CDR3 nucleotide sequence: TGTGCCAGCAGCCTCGAGTTTCCATACACCGGGGAGCTGTTTTTT.

V and J are TRBV28 and TRBJ1-2; tentatively, D is TRBD1 (6 bases). Between the trimmed V and J ends, which lost 6 bases and 3 bases, there was a span of 14 bases. The CDR3 totals 14 residues. Per the germline V gene, CDR1 is MDHEN and CDR2 is SYDVKM. CDR3 region: CASRTHQGYYGYTF. The CDR3 DNA is TGTGCCAGCAGAACTCACCAGGGGTACTATGGCTACACCTTC.

The rearrangement links TRBV5-4 to TRBJ1-1; D remains unclear. The V end lost 3 bases, the J end lost 1 base, and 7 bases lay between the germline ends. CDR1 is SGHNT and CDR2 is YYREEE in the germline V gene (reference sequence). The CDR3 consists of 13 residues. The CDR3 protein is CASSWRENTEAFF. CDR3 DNA sequence: TGTGCCAGCAGCTGGCGGGAGAACACTGAAGCTTTCTTT.

The chain carries TRBV6-5 and TRBJ2-3, with D possibly being TRBD2 (6 bases). The CDR3 sequence is 15 residues long. The V end was cut by 8 bases, the J end by 1 base, with 16 bases between. CDR1 and CDR2 from the germline V gene are MNHEY and SVGAGI. CDR3 sequence: CASAGRVIGTDTQYF. CDR3 in DNA: TGTGCCAGCGCGGGAAGGGTTATTGGCACAGATACGCAGTATTTT.

The rearrangement links TRBV2 to TRBJ2-7, with TRBD2 as a possible D gene (6 bases). Germline V CDR1 and CDR2: SNHLY, FYNNEI. The CDR3 has 13 amino acids. V lost 5 bases, J lost 7 bases, and 15 bases lay in between. CDR3 bases: TGTGCCAGCAGTACGAGCGGGCCGTGGGAGCAGTACTTC. Its protein product is CASSTSGPWEQYF.

Of note for this clone: The junction differs from germline at one of its ends, possibly a read error. V usage is TRBV2 and J usage is TRBJ1-2; 8 bases fit TRBD1. The germline V gene encodes CDR1 SNHLY and CDR2 FYNNEI. This CDR3 comprises 15 residues. The CDR3 nucleotides read TGTACCAGCACCGGAAGAGGACAGGGAGTATATGGCTACACCTTC. Translation: CTSTGRGQGVYGYTF.

The rearrangement links TRBV2 to TRBJ1-5; D remains ambiguous. This CDR3 is built from 12 residues. Per germline, CDR1 SNHLY and CDR2 FYNNEI. The ends were cut back, 3 bases at V and 6 bases at J, with 6 bases in the middle. This CDR3 reads CASSEEGQPQHF. CDR3 nucleotides: TGTGCCAGCAGTGAGGAGGGTCAGCCCCAGCATTTT.

The rearrangement joins TRBV5-4 to TRBJ2-3, with unresolved D. Trimming removed 2 bases from V and 6 bases from J, with 10 bases in between. This CDR3 contains 13 residues. Per the germline V gene, CDR1 is SGHNT and CDR2 is YYREEE (reference sequence). CDR3 region: CASSFVPSDTQYF. For the CDR3, the DNA is TGTGCCAGCAGCTTTGTCCCCTCGGATACGCAGTATTTT.

The rearrangement joins TRBV27 to TRBJ1-2; D gene ambiguous. CDR1 MNHEY and CDR2 SMNVEV come from the germline V gene (reference sequence). There are 15 residues in the CDR3. Trimming cost V 1 base and J 4 bases, with 13 bases left between them. Here the CDR3 DNA reads TGTGCCAGCAGTTTATTTCGGGGTTCCTCCTATGGCTACACCTTC. Protein sequence: CASSLFRGSSYGYTF.

In this sample, this clone turned up a few times. The gene calls are TRBV19 and TRBJ1-6; 9 bases match TRBD1. V gave up 4 bases and J gave up 11 bases; unmatched junction bases: 9. Germline CDR1 LNHDA, CDR2 SQIVND (reference sequence). CDR3 length: 15 residues. The CDR3 coding sequence is TGTGCCAGTAGTACCTCAGGGACAGGGACGGCACCCCTCCACTTT. As protein: CASSTSGTGTAPLHF. Together with reference TRBV19 and TRBJ1-6, the CDR3 gives the full variable domain: DGGITQSPKYLFRKEGQNVTLSCEQNLNHDAMYWYRQDPGQGLRLIYYSQIVNDFQKGDIAEGYSVSREKKESFPLTVTSAQKNPTAFYLCASSTSGTGTAPLHFGNGTRLTVT.

The gene calls are TRBV10-3 and TRBJ2-7; D is uncertain. This CDR3 is built from 11 residues. Germline CDR1 is ENHRY and CDR2 is SYGVKD. Trimming stripped 3 bases from V and 6 bases from J, with 6 bases between. The CDR3 region has the DNA TGTGCCATCAGTGACCTGAGCGAGCAGTACTTC. This encodes CAISDLSEQYF.

The gene calls are TRBV19 and TRBJ1-4; a possible D gene is TRBD1 (5 bases). V shed 5 bases and J shed 7 bases, with 17 bases lying between them. Per germline, CDR1 LNHDA and CDR2 SQIVND (reference sequence). The length of the CDR3 is 15 residues. CDR3 in DNA: TGTGCCAGTAGTCCCCTGGAGGGGCGGGTTGAAAAACTGTTTTTT. Encoded protein: CASSPLEGRVEKLFF.

The sample holds one count of this clone. The V call is TRBV5-5, the J call TRBJ1-1; 7 positions agree with TRBD1. The CDR3 totals 14 residues. Germline V lookup: CDR1 SGHKS, CDR2 YYEKEE (reference sequence). The V gene end was trimmed by 4 bases and the J gene end by 4 bases; junction bases not matched to a gene: 7. The CDR3 here is CASSKNRGSTEAFF. In DNA, the CDR3 is TGTGCCAGCAGCAAAAACAGGGGCAGCACTGAAGCTTTCTTT.

The CDR3 region has the DNA TGTGCCAGCAGTTTAAGCTACCGACTAGCGGGGGACAATGAGCAGTTCTTC. This sequence encodes CASSLSYRLAGDNEQFF. The V gene is TRBV27, the J gene TRBJ2-1; TRBD2 matches 12 bases. CDR1 is MNHEY and CDR2 is SMNVEV in the germline V gene (reference sequence). V trimming: 2 bases; J trimming: 5 bases; junction bases outside the gene matches: 7. This CDR3 is 17 amino acids long.

V is TRBV5-4 and J is TRBJ1-1; D is unclear. Germline CDR1 is SGHNT and CDR2 is YYREEE (reference sequence). V was cut by 4 bases and J by 0 bases, with 13 bases left in between. The CDR3 sequence is 15 residues long. CDR3 nucleotide sequence: TGTGCCAGCAGCCTAACAGAGAAATTGAACACTGAAGCTTTCTTT. Its translation: CASSLTEKLNTEAFF. Full variable domain (remainder filled in from reference TRBV5-4 and TRBJ1-1): ETGVTQSPTHLIKTRGQQVTLRCSSQSGHNTVSWYQQALGQGPQFIFQYYREEENGRGNFPPRFSGLQFPNYSSELNVNALELDDSALYLCASSLTEKLNTEAFFGQGTRLTVV.

The V call is TRBV5-1, the J call TRBJ2-7; 14 bases are a match to TRBD2. The CDR3 spans 19 residues. Germline CDR1 is SGHRS and CDR2 is YFSETQ. Trimming removed 4 bases from V and 5 bases from J; junction bases left unmatched: 17. In nucleotides, the CDR3 is TGCGCCAGCAGCCGAACCGAGGGACTAGCGGGGGACCTTCGGAACGAGCAGTACTTC. This codes for CASSRTEGLAGDLRNEQYF.

The rearrangement links TRBV18 to TRBJ1-3; D perhaps matches TRBD1 (5 bases). The germline gives CDR1 KGHSH, CDR2 LQKENI. V was pared by 2 bases and J by 3 bases, with 17 bases between. This CDR3 region has 17 residues. The CDR3 nucleotides are TGTGCCAGCTCACCAGCGACAGCCCTCTCTCGTGGAAACACCATATATTTT. Protein: CASSPATALSRGNTIYF.

This chain joins TRBV5-5 and TRBJ1-3; D call uncertain. Germline V gives CDR1 SGHKS, CDR2 YYEKEE (reference sequence). The CDR3 runs to 14 residues. V dropped 1 base and J dropped 1 base, with 6 bases sitting between them. The CDR3 nucleotides read TGTGCCAGCAGCTTGTCGGGTTCTGGAAACACCATATATTTT. It codes for CASSLSGSGNTIYF.

J is TRBJ1-3 and V is TRBV5-1; TRBD1 is a possible D gene (5 bases). CDR3 length equals 18 residues. V gave up 4 bases and J gave up 4 bases, with 24 bases separating them. Germline V CDR1 and CDR2: SGHRS, YFSETQ. CDR3 in amino acids: CASSRGRGDLRSGNTIYF. The CDR3, as DNA: TGCGCCAGCAGCCGGGGACGGGGGGATTTACGATCCGGAAACACCATATATTTT.

This chain uses TRBV29-1 with TRBJ1-2; D is possibly TRBD1 (5 bases). Trimming pared 5 bases from V and 1 base from J, leaving 14 bases between. The CDR3 runs 14 residues. Germline CDR1 reads SQVTM; CDR2 reads ANQGSEA. CDR3 in amino acids: CSVFPGEGNYGYTF. As DNA, the CDR3 is TGCAGCGTTTTCCCGGGGGAGGGTAACTATGGCTACACCTTC.